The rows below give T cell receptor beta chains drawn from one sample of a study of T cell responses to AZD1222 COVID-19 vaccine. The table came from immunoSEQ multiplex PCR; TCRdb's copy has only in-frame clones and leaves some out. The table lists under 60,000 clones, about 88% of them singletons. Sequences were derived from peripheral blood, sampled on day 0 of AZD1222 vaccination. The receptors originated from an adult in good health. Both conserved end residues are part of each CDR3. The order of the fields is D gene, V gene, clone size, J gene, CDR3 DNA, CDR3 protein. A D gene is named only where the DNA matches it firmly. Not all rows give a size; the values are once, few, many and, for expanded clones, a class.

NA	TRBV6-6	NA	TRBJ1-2	TGTGCCAGCAGCCCCTACAGGGCTTCGGGTGGCTACACCTTC	CASSPYRASGGYTF
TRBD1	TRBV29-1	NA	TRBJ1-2	TGCAGCGACGAAAACAGGGGTGGCTACACCTTC	CSDENRGGYTF
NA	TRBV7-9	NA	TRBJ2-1	TGTGCCACCATGATCAGAGGACGAACAAACCTCTACAATGAGCAGTTCTTC	CATMIRGRTNLYNEQFF
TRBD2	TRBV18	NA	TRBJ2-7	TGTGCCAGCTCACCAGTTACTAGCGGGAGTTCCTACGAGCAGTACTTC	CASSPVTSGSSYEQYF
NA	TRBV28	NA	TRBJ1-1	TGTGCCAGCACCGTTGGACAACGGAACACTGAAGCTTTCTTT	CASTVGQRNTEAFF
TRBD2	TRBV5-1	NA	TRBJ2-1	TGCGCCAGCAGCTTGGTAGCGGGAGGTAACAATGAGCAGTTCTTC	CASSLVAGGNNEQFF
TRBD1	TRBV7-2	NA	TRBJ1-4	TGTGCCAGCAGCTTAGGGGGACAGGGCCTGGGCGAAAAACTGTTTTTT	CASSLGGQGLGEKLFF
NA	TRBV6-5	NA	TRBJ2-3	TGTGCCAGCAGCCCAACAAGAACTAGCACAGATACGCAGTATTTT	CASSPTRTSTDTQYF
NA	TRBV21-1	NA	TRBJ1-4	TGTGCCAGCAGCAAAGCGCACAAGGTCCGTGAAAAACTGTTTTTT	CASSKAHKVREKLFF
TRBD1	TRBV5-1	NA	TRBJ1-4	TGCGCCAGCAGCACAGGGGGCTCTTGGGAAAAACTGTTTTTT	CASSTGGSWEKLFF
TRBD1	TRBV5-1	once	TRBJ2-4	TGCGCCAGCAGTTCGGGGACGAGGGACAGGGGAAACATTCAGTACTTC	CASSSGTRDRGNIQYF
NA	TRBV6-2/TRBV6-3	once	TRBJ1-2	TGTGCCAGCAGCAGAGACAGTAACTATGGCTACACCTTC	CASSRDSNYGYTF
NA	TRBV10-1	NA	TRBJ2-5	TGCGCCAGCAGTGAAACTGGGACACCAAGGGAGACCCAGTACTTC	CASSETGTPRETQYF
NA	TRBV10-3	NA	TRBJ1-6	TGTGCCATCAGTGGACCGGGACTCAATTCACCCCTCCACTTT	CAISGPGLNSPLHF
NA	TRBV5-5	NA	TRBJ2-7	TGTGCCAGCAGCTTGGCCTCAACAGGGTTTTCCTACGAGCAGTACTTC	CASSLASTGFSYEQYF
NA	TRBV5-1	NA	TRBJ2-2	TGCGCCAGCAGCTTGGGACAGACAAACACCGGGGAGCTGTTTTTT	CASSLGQTNTGELFF
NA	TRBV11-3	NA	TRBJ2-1	TGTGCCAGCAGTAAACAGGGCACCAATGAGCAGTTCTTC	CASSKQGTNEQFF
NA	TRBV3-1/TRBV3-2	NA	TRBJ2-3	TGTGCCAGCAGCCAAATCTACGACCTATTGACCAAATTAAGCGGGAGCACAGATACGCAGTATTTT	CASSQIYDLLTKLSGSTDTQYF
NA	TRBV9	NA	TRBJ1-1	TGTGCCAGCAGCGTAGGCATAAACATGAACACTGAAGCTTTCTTT	CASSVGINMNTEAFF
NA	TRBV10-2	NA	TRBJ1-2	TGCGCCAGCAGTGAGATAGTAGGCTCGGGGGGCTACACCTTC	CASSEIVGSGGYTF
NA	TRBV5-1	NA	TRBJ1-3	TGCGCCAGCAGCTTGTGGGGGCAAGCTGGAAACACCATATATTTT	CASSLWGQAGNTIYF
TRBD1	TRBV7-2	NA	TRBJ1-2	TGTGCCAGCAGCCTATGGACAGGGGTTAATGGCTACACCTTC	CASSLWTGVNGYTF
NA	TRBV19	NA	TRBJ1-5	TGTGCCAGTAGTCAAGCCTGGCGGGCCAATCAGCCCCAGCATTTT	CASSQAWRANQPQHF
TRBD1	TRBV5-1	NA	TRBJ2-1	TGCGCCAGCAGCCGGGACAGGCTATCAATGGAGCAGTTCTTC	CASSRDRLSMEQFF
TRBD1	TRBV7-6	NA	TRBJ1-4	TGTGCCAGCAGCTTAGGGGACAGGGCAAATGAAAAACTGTTTTTT	CASSLGDRANEKLFF
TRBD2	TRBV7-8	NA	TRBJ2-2	TGTGCCAGCAGCTTAGCGGGACTAGCGGGGAGGGCTAACACCGGGGAGCTGTTTTTT	CASSLAGLAGRANTGELFF
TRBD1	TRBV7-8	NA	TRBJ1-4	TGTGCCAGCAGCCCGAGGACAGGGGGTTCAACTAATGAAAAACTGTTTTTT	CASSPRTGGSTNEKLFF
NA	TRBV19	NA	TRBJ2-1	TGTGCCAGTAGTCGAGGGAATGAGCAGTTCTTC	CASSRGNEQFF
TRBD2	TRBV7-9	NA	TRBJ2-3	TGTGCCAGCAGCTTAGCCCGGGGGGGTAGCACAGATACGCAGTATTTT	CASSLARGGSTDTQYF
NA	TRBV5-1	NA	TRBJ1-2	TGCGCCAGCAGCCCCCAAACGGGCCCCTATGGCTACACCTTC	CASSPQTGPYGYTF
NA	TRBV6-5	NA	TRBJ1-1	TGTGCCAGCAGGGCGACACGGCCGGGTGAAGCTTTCTTT	CASRATRPGEAFF
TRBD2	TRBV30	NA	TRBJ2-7	TGTGCCTGGAGTGTATCAGCGGGAGTAGGCGAGCAGTACTTC	CAWSVSAGVGEQYF
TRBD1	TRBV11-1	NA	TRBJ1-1	TGTGCCATCTTGGGGACAGGGGGAACTGAAGCTTTCTTT	CAILGTGGTEAFF
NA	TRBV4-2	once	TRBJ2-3	TGTGCCAGCAGCCAAGGGGGAGGGGGCACCACAGATACGCAGTATTTT	CASSQGGGGTTDTQYF
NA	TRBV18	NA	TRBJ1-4	TGTGCCAGCTCTTCTACTATGGAAAAACTGTTTTTT	CASSSTMEKLFF
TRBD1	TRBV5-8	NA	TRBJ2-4	TGTGCCAGCAGCTTCATGGGACAGGGAGAAAACATTCAGTACTTC	CASSFMGQGENIQYF